Shown below are 14 T cell receptor beta chains from a single sample sequenced in a study of T cell repertoires in cytomegalovirus infection (dated by TCRdb to between 2017 and 2020). Interpreted using the paper, the treatment or condition label stands for: in vitro stimulation with specific CMV peptide epitopes to enrich CMV-specific T cells. No antigen is known for these receptors. The sequencer was an Illumina HiSeq 1500. The public reads were quality trimmed at Q25 with fastp and then assembled into clones with MiXCR by TCRdb, keeping productive beta chains. One record per CDR3 amino acid sequence lists the most common genes and DNA. The sample data list some 310,000 distinct CDR3 sequences, and approximately 25% of these were observed just once. 13% of the sample comes from the top ten. The sequencing here drew on cultured PBMCs, taken from culture after CMV antigen stimulation. These receptor sequences come from a human donor in good health (CMV status not recorded). Some clones in this sample may be carry-over from other donors' samples.

The chain recombines TRBV27 with TRBJ1-1; 7 bases are shared with TRBD1. The germline V gene has CDR1 MNHEY and CDR2 SMNVEV (reference sequence). The CDR3 has 16 residues. V shed 6 bases and J 3 bases; nucleotides not matched to a gene: 13. Here the CDR3 DNA reads TGTGCCAGCAGGCCGATTTCAGGGGGGAAGGACACTGAAGCTTTCTTT. Its protein is CASRPISGGKDTEAFF.

This chain connects TRBV11-2 to TRBJ2-1, with 13 bases matching TRBD2. The CDR3 is made up of 16 amino acids. V trimming: 5 bases; J trimming: 6 bases; junction bases outside the gene matches: 7. From germline, CDR1 is SGHAT and CDR2 FQNNGV. CDR3 DNA sequence: TGTGCCAGCAGCCCTCGGACTAGCGGGAGTGGCAATGAGCAGTTCTTC. Its protein product is CASSPRTSGSGNEQFF.

This clonotype was recorded a few times. This chain joins TRBV28 and TRBJ1-1; the D is unclear. The CDR3 runs to 13 residues. Between the trimmed V and J ends, which lost 8 bases and 4 bases, there was a span of 14 bases. From germline, CDR1 is MDHEN and CDR2 SYDVKM. CDR3 protein: CASSIWEGTEAFF. DNA of the CDR3: TGTGCCAGCTCTATTTGGGAGGGCACTGAAGCTTTCTTT.

This rearrangement joins TRBV29-1 to TRBJ2-3; 10 bases are shared with TRBD2. Germline CDR1 and CDR2: SQVTM and ANQGSEA. Unmatched junction bases numbered 6, after V lost 0 bases and J lost 0 bases. The length of the CDR3 is 17 residues. The DNA for the CDR3 is TGCAGCGTTGAAGATTTTACTAGCGGGGCTAGCACAGATACGCAGTATTTT. This encodes CSVEDFTSGASTDTQYF.

This clonotype was recorded at least ten times. The chain carries TRBV7-2 and TRBJ2-7; D is undetermined. V lost 2 bases, J lost 2 bases, and 10 bases lay in between. Germline V lookup: CDR1 SGHTA, CDR2 FQGNSA. The CDR3 spans 14 residues. CDR3 DNA: TGTGCCAGCAGCTTATGGGAAGGAACCTACGAGCAGTACTTC. The encoded protein is CASSLWEGTYEQYF.

This clonotype was observed a few times. This chain links TRBV6-5 with TRBJ1-4, with 10 positions matching TRBD1. The CDR3 length is 15 residues. The V segment lost 0 bases and the J segment 10 bases; nucleotides outside the gene matches: 5. CDR1 and CDR2 from the germline V gene are MNHEY and SVGAGI. In DNA form, the CDR3 reads TGTGCCAGCAGTTACTCCGGGACAGGGGTAGGAAAACTGTTTTTT. Translating it yields CASSYSGTGVGKLFF.

This clonotype has just a few counts. Written as DNA, the CDR3 is TGCAGTGCCAGGACAGGGTACGAGCAGTACTTC. This encodes CSARTGYEQYF. This chain connects TRBV20-1 to TRBJ2-7; 8 nucleotides align to TRBD1. The V gene's germline CDR1 is DFQATT and CDR2 SNEGSKA (reference sequence). The V and J ends lost 6 bases and 4 bases, in that order; junction bases with no gene match: 2. CDR3 size: 11 residues.

This clonotype has more than one count but fewer than ten. V and J are TRBV6-5 and TRBJ1-4; TRBD1 matches at 9 bases. This CDR3 contains 14 residues. Germline assignment: CDR1 MNHEY and CDR2 SVGAGI. V was pared by 2 bases and J by 7 bases, with 2 bases of the junction left unmatched. CDR3 region: CASSYDRGVEKLFF. Written as DNA, the CDR3 is TGTGCCAGCAGTTACGACAGGGGGGTTGAAAAACTGTTTTTT.

The V gene is TRBV28, the J gene TRBJ2-1, with D possibly matching TRBD2 (5 bases). The germline V and J ends were trimmed by 2 bases and 9 bases, with 14 bases remaining between them. This CDR3 has 14 residues. Germline loops: CDR1 MDHEN, CDR2 SYDVKM. The CDR3 protein is CASSLRLARGEQFF. The CDR3 DNA sequence: TGTGCCAGCAGTTTAAGGCTAGCACGCGGTGAGCAGTTCTTC.

The table lists this clonotype with many counts. J is TRBJ1-1 and V is TRBV12-3 or TRBV12-4; D call uncertain. This CDR3 has 13 residues. The V end lost 6 bases, the J end lost 1 base, and 9 bases lay between the germline ends. This CDR3 is CASSFRGNTEAFF. The CDR3 bases are TGTGCCAGCAGCTTCCGGGGGAACACTGAAGCTTTCTTT.

This clonotype was detected only a few times. The chain employs TRBV19 and TRBJ1-6; D is uncertain. Deletions cut 5 bases from V and 7 bases from J, with 9 bases between. Germline values: CDR1 LNHDA, CDR2 SQIVND (reference sequence). This CDR3 has 13 residues. CDR3 residues: CASSAYINSPLHF. The CDR3, as DNA: TGTGCCAGTAGTGCCTACATAAATTCACCCCTCCACTTT.

V usage is TRBV5-1 and J usage is TRBJ2-1; D is perhaps TRBD1 or TRBD2 (5 bases each). The CDR3 spans 15 residues. Germline values: CDR1 SGHRS, CDR2 YFSETQ. Trimming pared 6 bases from V and 0 bases from J, leaving 13 bases between. The DNA for the CDR3 is TGCGCCAGCATCCGGGACCCTAGCTCCTACAATGAGCAGTTCTTC. Translation gives CASIRDPSSYNEQFF.

This clonotype was counted a few times. The rearrangement joins TRBV7-3 to TRBJ2-7, with 9 bases identical to TRBD2. Germline V gene sequence: CDR1 SGHTA, CDR2 FQGTGA. The CDR3 loop spans 15 amino acids. The junction had 5 bases not matched to a gene; V was cut back by 1 base and J by 4 bases. The CDR3 region has the DNA TGTGCCAGCAGCTTAAGCGCTAGCGGGGCTTACGAGCAGTACTTC. This translates into CASSLSASGAYEQYF.

The CDR3 DNA reads as TGTGCCAGCAGCCCCGACAGAACTGGAAACACCATATATTTT. This translates into CASSPDRTGNTIYF. The chain links TRBV7-2 to TRBJ1-3; D might be TRBD1 (5 bases). The germline CDR1 and CDR2 sequences are SGHTA and FQGNSA. Trimming shortened V by 5 bases and J by 2 bases, and 10 bases separated the two germline ends. This CDR3 is built from 14 residues.